One and the same sample provided the 7 T cell receptor beta chains below, sequenced in a study of OX40 agonist ivuxolimab in advanced cancers. Assay used: immunoSEQ multiplex PCR; TCRdb lists only in-frame clones, some missing. The table has about 150,000 clones, roughly 91% seen once; the top ten hold more than 1%. The material was CD4+ or CD8+ T cells sorted from blood, obtained in a trial of the OX40 agonist ivuxolimab. Receptors originate from an adult with an advanced solid tumor such as melanoma, head and neck, liver or kidney cancer.

This chain links TRBV6-5 with TRBJ1-3; the D is unclear. The V gene's germline CDR1 is MNHEY and CDR2 SVGAGI. This CDR3 is 13 amino acids long. Trimming removed 7 bases from V and 4 bases from J, with 11 bases in between. The CDR3 protein is CASTPSGGNTIYF. The CDR3 coding sequence is TGTGCCAGCACCCCCTCCGGGGGAAACACCATATATTTT.

The chain recombines TRBV6-5 with TRBJ1-1; no firm D call. The CDR3 is 14 residues long. CDR1 MNHEY and CDR2 SVGAGI come from the germline V gene. V was trimmed by 4 bases and J by 1 base, leaving 10 bases between them. The CDR3 DNA follows: TGTGCCAGCAGTTCGTCCCGGCAGAACACTGAAGCTTTCTTT. This gives the protein CASSSSRQNTEAFF.

The V call is TRBV6-1, the J call TRBJ1-2; D unresolved. Germline loops: CDR1 MNHNS, CDR2 SASEGT. The CDR3 sequence is 9 residues long. Trimming removed 10 bases at V and 8 bases at J, with 8 bases between. CDR3 residues: CAIGQGYTF. In DNA, the CDR3 is TGTGCCATCGGTCAGGGCTACACCTTC.

The chain combines TRBV6-1 with TRBJ2-6; weak D call: TRBD2 (5 bases). The CDR3 runs 15 residues. The germline CDR1 and CDR2 sequences are MNHNS and SASEGT. Trimming took off 5 bases at V and 3 bases at J, with 11 bases between the two ends. The CDR3 region is CASSLTGNGANVLTF. CDR3 DNA: TGTGCCAGCAGTCTAACGGGGAATGGGGCCAACGTCCTGACTTTC.

The chain links TRBV6-5 to TRBJ1-1; D unclear. The germline CDR1 and CDR2 sequences are MNHEY and SVGAGI. V dropped 6 bases and J dropped 3 bases, with 8 bases sitting between them. The CDR3 is 12 amino acids. CDR3: CASSPGYTEAFF. Here the CDR3 DNA reads TGTGCCAGCAGCCCGGGGTACACTGAAGCTTTCTTT.

The chain couples TRBV11-3 to TRBJ2-7, with 8 bases aligning to TRBD1. The ends lost 5 bases at V and 5 bases at J; junction bases unmatched: 11. The V gene's germline CDR1 is SGHNT and CDR2 YENEEA. The CDR3 has 15 amino acids. The CDR3 loop is CASSNIRDRTNEQYF. As DNA, the CDR3 is TGTGCCAGCAGCAATATCCGGGACAGGACCAACGAGCAGTACTTC.

This chain uses TRBV6-1 with TRBJ1-5; D unresolved. The CDR3 consists of 17 residues. Looked up from germline, CDR1 is MNHNS and CDR2 is SASEGT. Trimming left V 1 base short and J 1 base short, with 14 bases between. The CDR3 DNA follows: TGTGCCAGCAGTGAAGGGCAGGATTTCTGGAGCAATCAGCCCCAGCATTTT. Translated, it gives CASSEGQDFWSNQPQHF.